The 26 T cell receptor beta chains given below trace back to one sample, sequenced in a study of blood T cell repertoires in COVID-19. Generated by immunoSEQ multiplex PCR, the TCRdb table keeps only in-frame clones and is missing some. The top ten hold approximately 3.1% of the sample, which has 350,000 or so clones, around 88% seen once. The sequenced sample consisted of peripheral blood. Receptor source: a man aged 30 to 45 with active or convalescent COVID-19.

This clone is a singleton in its sample. A clone one base away is much larger, so this may be a read error. At the DNA level, this CDR3 is encoded by other sequences in the same sample as well. V gene TRBV19 combines with J gene TRBJ2-1; 7 nucleotides match TRBD1. The CDR3 has 13 amino acids. Germline V gives CDR1 LNHDA, CDR2 SQIVND (reference sequence). Germline trimming cut 5 bases from V and 5 bases from J; bases unmatched to any gene: 3. The CDR3 reads CASSVGQNNEQFF. The CDR3 DNA is TGTGCCAGTAGTGTGGGACAGAACAATGAGCAGTTCTTC.

This rearrangement joins TRBV7-9 to TRBJ2-2, with D possibly TRBD2 on 5 matching bases. The CDR3 length is 15 residues. CDR1 SEHNR and CDR2 FQNEAQ come from the germline V gene (reference sequence). V was pared by 1 base and J by 4 bases, with 10 bases between. Here the CDR3 reads CASSLGGSGTGELFF. The CDR3 bases are TGTGCCAGCAGCTTAGGAGGGAGTGGCACCGGGGAGCTGTTTTTT.

This CDR3 is CASSEDRVTDQAFF. The CDR3 DNA reads as TGTGCCAGCAGCGAAGACAGGGTAACCGACCAAGCTTTCTTT. The chain is built from TRBV7-2 and TRBJ1-1; TRBD1 matches at 7 bases. Germline assignment: CDR1 SGHTA and CDR2 FQGNSA. The CDR3 spans 14 residues. Losses at the gene ends were 5 bases for V and 9 bases for J; bases not matched to a gene: 12.

The chain employs TRBV19 and TRBJ1-2, with D uncertain. CDR3 length equals 15 residues. V lost 4 bases to trimming and J lost 0 bases, with 12 bases between them. Germline values: CDR1 LNHDA, CDR2 SQIVND (reference sequence). The CDR3 sequence is CASSTPPGANYGYTF. Written as DNA, the CDR3 is TGTGCCAGTAGTACCCCCCCGGGAGCTAACTATGGCTACACCTTC.

The chain employs TRBV6-5 and TRBJ1-5, with D possibly being TRBD1 (6 bases). V gave up 6 bases and J gave up 3 bases, with 9 bases separating them. Germline values: CDR1 MNHEY, CDR2 SVGAGI. This CDR3 has 13 amino acids. CDR3 DNA sequence: TGTGCCAGCAGGGGACAAATCAATCAGCCCCAGCATTTT. Protein sequence: CASRGQINQPQHF.

The chain is built from TRBV19 and TRBJ1-5, with D uncertain. Germline V lookup: CDR1 LNHDA, CDR2 SQIVND (reference sequence). Trimming pared 5 bases from V and 4 bases from J, leaving 15 bases between. This CDR3 is 15 amino acids long. The CDR3 loop reads CASSSSGVENQPQHF. In DNA form, the CDR3 reads TGTGCCAGTAGTTCGTCGGGAGTTGAAAATCAGCCCCAGCATTTT.

A few counts support this clone. The chain combines TRBV30 with TRBJ1-2, with D maybe TRBD1 (6 bases). Per the germline V gene, CDR1 is GTSNPN and CDR2 is SVGIG (reference sequence). V dropped 8 bases and J dropped 1 base, with 11 bases sitting between them. The CDR3 consists of 12 residues. CDR3 coding DNA: TGTGCCGGGGGGGGCAGTAACTATGGCTACACCTTC. It codes for CAGGGSNYGYTF.

This chain joins TRBV12-3 or TRBV12-4 and TRBJ1-2; D might be TRBD1 (6 bases). V was pared by 7 bases and J by 8 bases, with 17 bases between. The CDR3 length is 13 residues. CDR3 amino acids: CASKLTGSLGYTF. The CDR3 coding sequence is TGTGCCAGCAAACTAACAGGGTCTCTAGGCTACACCTTC.

The chain carries TRBV4-1 and TRBJ1-2; no firm D call. Trimming stripped 4 bases from V and 8 bases from J, with 17 bases between. Germline loops: CDR1 MGHRA, CDR2 YSYEKL. This CDR3 spans 14 amino acids. DNA for the CDR3: TGCGCCAGCAGCCGCAGCCGGGCCCCGGGAGGCTACACCTTC. Translated: CASSRSRAPGGYTF.

The chain has TRBV20-1 and TRBJ1-4; no reliable D call. Germline CDR1 and CDR2: DFQATT and SNEGSKA (reference sequence). The CDR3 runs 11 residues. Trimming shortened V by 4 bases and J by 8 bases, and 8 bases separated the two germline ends. CDR3 sequence: CSATVREKLFF. The CDR3 bases are TGCAGTGCTACCGTACGGGAAAAACTGTTTTTT.

This clone was seen a single time. The chain's CDR3 is CASSQERGGGGNEQFF. In DNA form, the CDR3 reads TGTGCCAGCAGCCAAGAAAGGGGCGGGGGTGGCAATGAGCAGTTCTTC. The chain combines TRBV4-2 with TRBJ2-1, with 7 bases aligning to TRBD2. V dropped 0 bases and J dropped 6; count of bases not matched to a gene: 8. This CDR3 is built from 16 residues. Germline CDR1 and CDR2: LGHNA and YNFKEQ.

The chain joins TRBV11-1 to TRBJ1-1, with a tentative D call TRBD1 (5 bases). CDR3 length equals 12 residues. V was trimmed by 5 bases and J by 7 bases, leaving 11 bases between them. Germline V CDR1 and CDR2: SGHAT, FQDESV (reference sequence). CDR3 in DNA: TGTGCCAGCAGCAAGAGACAGTTTGAAGCTTTCTTT. This encodes CASSKRQFEAFF.

The CDR3 nucleotides read TGTGCCAGCAGCCGTAAACTAGCGGGAGAAACTCCCGGGGAGCTGTTTTTT. Amino acid sequence: CASSRKLAGETPGELFF. The gene calls are TRBV11-2 and TRBJ2-2; 11 bases line up with TRBD2. The CDR3 runs to 17 residues. Losses at the gene ends were 5 bases for V and 6 bases for J; bases not matched to a gene: 11. From germline, CDR1 is SGHAT and CDR2 FQNNGV.

This rearrangement joins TRBV11-2 to TRBJ2-1; 12 nucleotides align to TRBD2. The V gene end was trimmed by 6 bases and the J gene end by 0 bases; junction bases not matched to a gene: 6. The CDR3 totals 17 residues. CDR1 and CDR2 (germline): SGHAT, FQNNGV. This chain's CDR3 is CASRLAGGPSSYNEQFF. CDR3 coding DNA: TGTGCCAGCAGACTAGCGGGGGGTCCAAGCTCCTACAATGAGCAGTTCTTC.

In its sample, this clone was seen once. The chain carries TRBV29-1 and TRBJ2-5; D remains unclear. The length of the CDR3 is 13 residues. Trimming pared 4 bases from V and 3 bases from J, leaving 12 bases between. Germline V gene data show CDR1 as SQVTM and CDR2 as ANQGSEA. DNA of the CDR3: TGCAGCGTTGTGGCTCCATCCAAAGAGACCCAGTACTTC. This gives the protein CSVVAPSKETQYF.

This clone appeared once. The gene calls are TRBV19 and TRBJ2-1, with a weak D call TRBD2 (5 bases). The CDR3 length is 11 residues. V was trimmed by 7 bases and J by 8 bases, leaving 9 bases between them. The germline gives CDR1 LNHDA, CDR2 SQIVND (reference sequence). CDR3 amino acids: CASISAYEQFF. CDR3 DNA sequence: TGTGCCAGTATTAGCGCCTATGAGCAGTTCTTC.

Only one count was recorded for this clone. The V gene is TRBV27, the J gene TRBJ1-1; D not certain. Germline CDR1 MNHEY, CDR2 SMNVEV (reference sequence). With 2 bases removed from V and 3 bases from J, the gap between germline ends came to 7 bases. The CDR3 extends over 13 amino acids. The CDR3 bases are TGTGCCAGCAGTTTAGCGGTGGACACTGAAGCTTTCTTT. Encoded protein: CASSLAVDTEAFF.

The chain has TRBV4-1 and TRBJ1-5, with TRBD1 as a possible D gene (5 bases). The length of the CDR3 is 16 residues. From germline, CDR1 is MGHRA and CDR2 YSYEKL. The V end was cut by 0 bases, the J end by 5 bases, with 14 bases between. In nucleotides, the CDR3 is TGCGCCAGCAGCCAAGAGTTGGGGTTGGGGCATCAGCCCCAGCATTTT. Translation gives CASSQELGLGHQPQHF.

The chain couples TRBV11-2 to TRBJ1-6, with D possibly TRBD1 on 6 matching bases. The germline CDR1 and CDR2 sequences are SGHAT and FQNNGV. The ends were cut back, 3 bases at V and 7 bases at J, with 10 bases in the middle. The CDR3 loop spans 14 amino acids. The chain's CDR3 is CASSLDRFNSPLHF. CDR3 nucleotide sequence: TGTGCCAGCAGCTTGGACAGATTCAATTCACCCCTCCACTTT. Full variable domain (missing parts from reference TRBV11-2 and TRBJ1-6): EAGVAQSPRYKIIEKRQSVAFWCNPISGHATLYWYQQILGQGPKLLIQFQNNGVVDDSQLPKDRFSAERLKGVDSTLKIQPAKLEDSAVYLCASSLDRFNSPLHFGNGTRLTVT.

The V call is TRBV27, the J call TRBJ2-1, with 9 nucleotides matching TRBD2. This CDR3 contains 16 residues. The germline V gene encodes CDR1 MNHEY and CDR2 SMNVEV (reference sequence). V lost 7 bases, J lost 0 bases, and 7 bases stayed unmatched. The CDR3 nucleotides read TGTGCCAGCAACGTCCTTAGCGGGAGCTCCTACAATGAGCAGTTCTTC. Translation gives CASNVLSGSSYNEQFF.

In this sample, this clone turned up once. The rearrangement joins TRBV5-1 to TRBJ2-7; 7 nucleotides match TRBD1. V lost 9 bases to trimming and J lost 2 bases; unmatched junction nucleotides: 11. Germline assignment: CDR1 SGHRS and CDR2 YFSETQ. The CDR3 is 14 residues long. DNA of the CDR3: TGCGCCACCGGACCCAGGGGGTTCCCCTACGAGCAGTACTTC. Its protein is CATGPRGFPYEQYF.

The V and J genes are TRBV29-1 and TRBJ1-1, with D possibly being TRBD1 (5 bases). CDR1 is SQVTM, CDR2 ANQGSEA, per germline. The CDR3 totals 14 residues. V lost 1 base, J lost 5 bases, and 14 bases lay in between. The CDR3 here is CSVEVAQGRTEAFF. The CDR3 DNA is TGCAGCGTTGAAGTTGCTCAGGGTAGGACTGAAGCTTTCTTT. Looking up the rest from reference TRBV29-1 and TRBJ1-1 gives the full variable domain: SAVISQKPSRDICQRGTSLTIQCQVDSQVTMMFWYRQQPGQSLTLIATANQGSEATYESGFVIDKFPISRPNLTFSTLTVSNMSPEDSSIYLCSVEVAQGRTEAFFGQGTRLTVV.

The CDR3 protein is CASSRTSGRTDTQYF. In nucleotides, the CDR3 is TGTGCCAGCAGTCGGACTAGCGGTCGCACAGATACGCAGTATTTT. J is TRBJ2-3 and V is TRBV6-4, with TRBD2 matching 10 bases. The length of the CDR3 is 15 residues. J was trimmed by 1 base and V by 5 bases; bases with no gene match: 3. CDR1 MRHNA and CDR2 SNTAGT come from the germline V gene.

The V gene is TRBV30, the J gene TRBJ2-6; D may be TRBD1 (5 bases). CDR3 length equals 16 residues. Germline CDR1 is GTSNPN and CDR2 is SVGIG (reference sequence). V lost 2 bases, J lost 0 bases, and 11 bases lay in between. The CDR3 loop is CAWSLRGGSGANVLTF. CDR3 nucleotide sequence: TGTGCCTGGAGTTTAAGGGGCGGCTCTGGGGCCAACGTCCTGACTTTC.

Only a few counts were recorded for this clone. The rearrangement links TRBV15 to TRBJ1-4, with a possible D match to TRBD1 (6 bases). V was clipped by 7 bases and J by 8 bases, with 14 bases between them. The CDR3 contains 13 residues. Germline V gene sequence: CDR1 LNHNV, CDR2 YYDKDF (reference sequence). CDR3 protein: CATTQGIGEKLFF. The DNA of the CDR3 is TGTGCCACCACTCAGGGGATAGGGGAAAAACTGTTTTTT.

The chain joins TRBV9 to TRBJ2-4, with D possibly being TRBD2 (6 bases). This CDR3 is 15 amino acids long. Per germline, CDR1 SGDLS and CDR2 YYNGEE. The V gene lost 4 bases and the J gene lost 6 bases, with 17 bases spanning the gap. CDR3 nucleotide sequence: TGTGCCAGCAGCTCCTCGGGGGTGGGCGGAAACATTCAGTACTTC. Encoded protein: CASSSSGVGGNIQYF.